This T cell receptor beta chain was found in a study of T cell repertoires in urothelial bladder cancer. As to this clone: Antigen: not known.

The V end was cut by 0 bases, the J end by 0 bases, with 8 bases between. The CDR3 is 16 amino acids. In germline, CDR1 is LNHNV, CDR2 YYDKDF (reference sequence). Profiled with immunoSEQ multiplex PCR; TCRdb holds only in-frame clones, not every one. The sample includes about 9,000 clones, about 61% of them seen just once. Study findings and constraints: In carcinoma specimens, a single clone made up to roughly 17% of infiltrating lymphocytes. Benign specimens held more T cells than urothelial carcinoma specimens.

The rearrangement joins TRBV15 to TRBJ1-4, with no clear D. Sequenced: tumor-infiltrating cells from bladder cancer. This TCR derives from a human donor with urothelial carcinoma. This CDR3 is CATSRDVSATNEKLFF. As DNA, the CDR3 is TGTGCCACCAGCAGAGATGTATCCGCAACTAATGAAAAACTGTTTTTT.